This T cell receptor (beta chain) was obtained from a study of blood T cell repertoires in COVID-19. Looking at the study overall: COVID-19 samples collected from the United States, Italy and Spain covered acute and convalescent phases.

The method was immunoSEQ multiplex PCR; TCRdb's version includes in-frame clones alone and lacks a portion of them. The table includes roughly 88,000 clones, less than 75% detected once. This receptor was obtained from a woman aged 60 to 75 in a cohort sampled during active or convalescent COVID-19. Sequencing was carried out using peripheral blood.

CDR3 sequence: CASRILQGAGDTGELFF. The CDR3 DNA is TGTGCCAGCAGGATACTACAGGGGGCAGGGGACACCGGGGAGCTGTTTTTT. V usage is TRBV5-5 and J usage is TRBJ2-2; 9 bases are a match to TRBD1. J was trimmed by 3 bases and V by 5 bases; bases with no gene match: 11. Germline V gene sequence: CDR1 SGHKS, CDR2 YYEKEE (reference sequence). This CDR3 spans 17 amino acids.